This TCR beta chain was sequenced for a study of a mutant IDH1 vaccine in newly diagnosed glioma. Notes on this clone: Its target is unknown.

The assay was immunoSEQ multiplex PCR, and TCRdb's table has in-frame clones only and misses some. Of 49,000 or so clones in the sample, just under 80% are singletons; the top ten hold approximately 1.8%. The CDR3 runs 14 residues. Looked up from germline, CDR1 is LGHNA and CDR2 is YSLEER. Unmatched junction bases numbered 3, after V lost 4 bases and J lost 3 bases. Time point here: week 5, during vaccination. One vaccine dose held 300 ug of mutant IDH1 20-mer peptide and came with topical imiquimod. This chain links TRBV4-3 with TRBJ1-2; TRBD1 matches 9 bases. The sequencing here drew on PBMCs, taken from a glioma patient whose treatment included an IDH1 peptide vaccine. This clonotype originated in a woman in her 40s with glioma. The CDR3 here is CASSRGTGYYGYTF. Here the CDR3 DNA reads TGCGCCAGCAGCCGGGGGACAGGGTACTATGGCTACACCTTC.